These 9 T cell receptor beta chains came from one sample sequenced in a study of blood T cells in healthy people across ages. Sample-barcoded 5' priming and a J-beta primer mix drove a second PCR of roughly 6 to 12 cycles. TCRdb reanalysed the 5' RACE reads using MiXCR and keeps one entry per CDR3 protein. The profile shows 590,000 or so distinct CDR3 sequences, about 30% of them singletons. What was sequenced was blood. The receptor source for this set is a woman at least 80 years old in good health.

This clonotype was counted ten times or more. A much larger clonotype is one base distant, so this may be a read error. This sequence joins TRBV5-6 and TRBJ2-7; D not resolved. The CDR3 loop spans 15 amino acids. Germline V gene data show CDR1 as SGHDT and CDR2 as YYEEEE. V lost 3 bases, J lost 3 bases, and 16 bases lay in between. This chain's CDR3 is CASSSGPGSRYEQYF. CDR3 sequence (DNA): TGTGCCAGCAGCTCCGGGCCTGGCTCCCGCTACGAGCAGTACTTC.

The J gene is TRBJ2-5, the V gene TRBV7-7; TRBD1 agrees at 7 bases. The ends lost 1 base at V and 11 bases at J; junction bases unmatched: 19. CDR3 length: 17 amino acids. Germline V gene data show CDR1 as SSHAT and CDR2 as FNYEAQ (reference sequence). CDR3 residues: CASSLGTTGKVHNEQYF. CDR3 nucleotide sequence: TGTGCCAGCAGCTTAGGTACGACAGGGAAGGTGCACAATGAGCAGTACTTC.

V gene TRBV5-1 combines with J gene TRBJ2-2; D unclear. From germline, CDR1 is SGHRS and CDR2 YFSETQ. Trimming pared 0 bases from V and 1 base from J, leaving 4 bases between. CDR3 length: 14 amino acids. The CDR3 bases are TGCGCCAGCAGCTTGGTTTGGAACACCGGGGAGCTGTTTTTT. It encodes CASSLVWNTGELFF.

A note on this clonotype: A much larger clone differs by one base, so this may be a read error. V and J are TRBV25-1 and TRBJ2-7; the D gene is possibly TRBD2 (6 bases). CDR3 size: 14 residues. CDR1 MGHDK and CDR2 SYGVNS come from the germline V gene. V was clipped by 7 bases and J by 2 bases, with 15 bases between them. CDR3 sequence reads: CASTGERAPYEQYF. The CDR3 nucleotides are TGTGCCAGCACGGGAGAGAGGGCTCCCTACGAGCAGTACTTC.

With regard to this clonotype: The junction does not match germline at one end; this may be a read error. This chain connects TRBV27 to TRBJ2-3; 7 bases agree with TRBD1. This CDR3 has 13 residues. CDR1 is MNHEY and CDR2 is SMNVEV in the germline V gene (reference sequence). The CDR3, as DNA: TGTGCCGGCAGCCTTGCAGGGGGAGATACGCAGTATTTT. Encoded protein: CAGSLAGGDTQYF.

The rearrangement uses TRBV6-2 or TRBV6-3 and TRBJ2-7; TRBD2 agrees at 15 bases. The ends lost 6 bases at V and 3 bases at J; junction bases unmatched: 6. The V gene's germline CDR1 is MNHEY and CDR2 SVGEGT. The CDR3 sequence is 16 residues long. The CDR3 nucleotides are TGTGCCAGCAGCCGGACTAGCGGGGGGGCCGACTACGAGCAGTACTTC. It codes for CASSRTSGGADYEQYF.

V and J are TRBV3-1 and TRBJ2-1; 9 nucleotides match TRBD2. The CDR3 is 16 amino acids. Germline-derived CDR1 and CDR2 are LGHDT and YNNKEL (reference sequence). Losses at the gene ends were 1 base for V and 8 bases for J; bases not matched to a gene: 9. CDR3 nucleotide sequence: TGTGCCAGCAGCCAAGGAGCGGGGGGCTCCTTTCATGAGCAGTTCTTC. Translating gives CASSQGAGGSFHEQFF.

The chain combines TRBV3-1 with TRBJ1-4, with D maybe TRBD1 (5 bases). This CDR3 spans 14 amino acids. Germline assignment: CDR1 LGHDT and CDR2 YNNKEL (reference sequence). Trimming took off 0 bases at V and 10 bases at J, with 12 bases between the two ends. For the CDR3, the DNA is TGTGCCAGCAGCCAAGAAATCCAGGGAGGAAAACTGTTTTTT. Protein product: CASSQEIQGGKLFF.

V is TRBV3-1 and J is TRBJ1-2, with D tentatively TRBD1 (5 bases). V dropped 1 base and J dropped 4 bases, with 13 bases sitting between them. The CDR3 is made up of 15 amino acids. In germline, CDR1 is LGHDT, CDR2 YNNKEL (reference sequence). The CDR3 reads CASSQATVPFYGYTF. The DNA for the CDR3 is TGTGCCAGCAGCCAAGCGACAGTCCCGTTCTATGGCTACACCTTC.